Detailed here is one T cell receptor beta chain. Original processing notes: Nucleated cell counts were estimated from reference gene primer amplification. Data came from immunoSEQ multiplex PCR; TCRdb stores just in-frame clones and leaves some out. Clonal size and the V and J genes are those of that table, whereas D and trimming came from the DNA. The repertoire consists of roughly 70,000 clones, with under 95% occurring once and the leading ten covering 1.5%. This record comes from a study of blood T cell repertoires in COVID-19. At the level of the study: Acute and convalescent COVID-19 specimens originated in the United States, Italy and Spain.

This CDR3 has 14 residues. Trimming removed 10 bases from V and 3 bases from J; junction bases left unmatched: 11. Germline CDR1 reads MNHEY; CDR2 reads SVGAGI. The chain has TRBV6-5 and TRBJ2-7, with 8 bases fitting TRBD1. The sequencing sample was made of peripheral blood. The source is a middle-aged man with acute or convalescent COVID-19. CDR3 residues: CANSRGLDLYEQYF. The CDR3 DNA is TGTGCCAATTCCAGGGGGCTAGACCTCTACGAGCAGTACTTC.